A selection of T cell receptor beta chains follows, all from one sample in a study of blood T cell repertoires in COVID-19. Generated by immunoSEQ multiplex PCR, the TCRdb table keeps only in-frame clones and is missing some. The table includes roughly 220,000 clones, roughly 85% detected once. Input material: PBMCs or T cells enriched from blood (not recorded which). Receptors originate from a woman aged 40 to 49 with acute COVID-19. The CDR3 runs from the conserved cysteine through the conserved F or W. A D gene is named only where the DNA matches it firmly.

J: TRBJ1-2; V: TRBV18; D: NA; CDR3: CASSRDTGKANYGYTF
J: TRBJ2-1; V: TRBV7-9; D: NA; CDR3: CASSHPSGRRNSYNEQFF
J: TRBJ1-1; V: TRBV5-1; D: TRBD1; CDR3: CASATGGTEAFF
J: TRBJ1-2; V: TRBV6-5; D: TRBD1; CDR3: CASSYSRQGTYGYTF
J: TRBJ2-3; V: TRBV5-1; D: NA; CDR3: CASSLELYTDTQYF
J: TRBJ2-2; V: TRBV4-1; D: TRBD2; CDR3: CASSQGRLAGGGNTGELFF
J: TRBJ1-1; V: TRBV19; D: TRBD1; CDR3: CASSILTGVGGTEAFF
J: TRBJ1-5; V: TRBV11-2; D: NA; CDR3: CASSLDKAGKQPQHF
J: TRBJ1-1; V: TRBV9; D: NA; CDR3: CASSPNRNIAEAFF
J: TRBJ2-1; V: TRBV29-1; D: TRBD2; CDR3: CSVEGLAGYDEQFF
J: TRBJ2-7; V: TRBV4-1; D: NA; CDR3: CASRGRAYEQYF
J: TRBJ2-2; V: TRBV9; D: TRBD2; CDR3: CASGLSGVTGELFF
J: TRBJ1-1; V: TRBV18; D: NA; CDR3: CASSPQKQGVNTEAFF
J: TRBJ2-3; V: TRBV9; D: NA; CDR3: CASSPALGRDTQYF
J: TRBJ1-4; V: TRBV27; D: NA; CDR3: CASSSAGVGEKLFF
J: TRBJ1-4; V: TRBV5-1; D: NA; CDR3: CASSPLGATNEKLFF
J: TRBJ2-3; V: TRBV11-2; D: TRBD1; CDR3: CASSLEGTGSPTDTQYF
J: TRBJ1-4; V: TRBV2; D: NA; CDR3: CASSSEPALRF
J: TRBJ1-6; V: TRBV4-3; D: NA; CDR3: CASSQDPRQAYNSPLHF
J: TRBJ2-7; V: TRBV10-3; D: NA; CDR3: CAISEVTGEQYF
J: TRBJ1-2; V: TRBV30; D: NA; CDR3: CAGLRGRANYGYTF
J: TRBJ1-4; V: TRBV14; D: NA; CDR3: CASSQAGGGLNEKLFF
J: TRBJ1-1; V: TRBV10-2; D: NA; CDR3: CASSEVGGSEAFF
J: TRBJ2-1; V: TRBV25-1; D: NA; CDR3: CASSPRRGHNEQFF
J: TRBJ2-1; V: TRBV15; D: NA; CDR3: CASGDGVGYNEQFF
J: TRBJ1-1; V: TRBV19; D: NA; CDR3: CASSIDLGNTEAFF
J: TRBJ1-2; V: TRBV3-1/TRBV3-2; D: NA; CDR3: CASSSTWTNTNYGYTF
J: TRBJ1-2; V: TRBV7-8; D: TRBD1; CDR3: CASSPWTGINYGYTF
J: TRBJ1-1; V: TRBV4-2; D: NA; CDR3: CASSPYRGNTEAFF
J: TRBJ2-5; V: TRBV9; D: TRBD2; CDR3: CASSAGTSGQETQYF
J: TRBJ1-1; V: TRBV7-2; D: TRBD1; CDR3: CASSLTGAGTEAFF
J: TRBJ2-1; V: TRBV9; D: TRBD2; CDR3: CASSVGGGPLLLDEQFF
J: TRBJ1-3; V: TRBV7-2; D: NA; CDR3: CASSPNRVGNTIYF
J: TRBJ1-2; V: TRBV28; D: NA; CDR3: CASSLGPSYGYTF
J: TRBJ2-2; V: TRBV3-1/TRBV3-2; D: NA; CDR3: CASSQVQGTNTGELFF
J: TRBJ1-2; V: TRBV7-3; D: TRBD1; CDR3: CASSFSEGAIGYTF